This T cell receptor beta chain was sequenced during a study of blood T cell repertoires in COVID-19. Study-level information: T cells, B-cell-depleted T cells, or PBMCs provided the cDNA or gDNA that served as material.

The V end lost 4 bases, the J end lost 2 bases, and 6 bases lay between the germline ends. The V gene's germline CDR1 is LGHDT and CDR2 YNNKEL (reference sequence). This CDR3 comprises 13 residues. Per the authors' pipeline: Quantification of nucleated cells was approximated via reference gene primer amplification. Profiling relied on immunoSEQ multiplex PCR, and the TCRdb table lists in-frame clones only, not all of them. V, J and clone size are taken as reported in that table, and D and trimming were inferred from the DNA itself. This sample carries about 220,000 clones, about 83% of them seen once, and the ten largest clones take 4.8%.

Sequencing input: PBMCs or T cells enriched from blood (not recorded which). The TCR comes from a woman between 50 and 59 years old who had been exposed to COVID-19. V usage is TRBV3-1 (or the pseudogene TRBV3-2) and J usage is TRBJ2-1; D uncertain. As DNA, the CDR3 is TGTGCCAGCAGCCGGGCGCCCTACAATGAGCAGTTCTTC. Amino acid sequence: CASSRAPYNEQFF.